The rows below give T cell receptor beta chains drawn from one sample of a study of identical twins. TCRdb independently ran MiXCR on the 5' RACE reads; one entry per CDR3 protein. The sample carries about 520,000 distinct CDR3 sequences, approximately 22% recorded once. These data are also associated with another study on T cells expressing NK-cell markers.

Sequencing input: CD4+ T cells sorted from blood. The source of these receptors is a woman younger than 35 in good health. CDR3s include the opening cysteine and the closing phenylalanine or tryptophan. The order of the fields is J gene, V gene, clone size, D gene, CDR3 protein, CDR3 DNA. The D gene is left open where the match is weak. For some rows the clone size is stated as once, few or many, or as a class when expanded; others skip it.

j_gene: TRBJ2-1; v_gene: TRBV12-3/TRBV12-4; abundance: many; d_gene: .; CDR3aa: CASSSEGTFHEQFF; CDR3nt: TGTGCCAGCAGTTCAGAGGGGACGTTTCATGAGCAGTTCTTC
j_gene: TRBJ1-4; v_gene: TRBV20-1; abundance: few; d_gene: .; CDR3aa: CSARVQGGGEKLFF; CDR3nt: TGCAGTGCTAGGGTTCAGGGCGGAGGCGAAAAACTGTTTTTT
j_gene: TRBJ2-7; v_gene: TRBV20-1; abundance: .; d_gene: TRBD1; CDR3aa: CSATFPGTGGSYEQYF; CDR3nt: TGCAGTGCTACATTCCCCGGGACAGGGGGATCCTACGAGCAGTACTTC
j_gene: TRBJ2-7; v_gene: TRBV4-1; abundance: few; d_gene: .; CDR3aa: CASSQEYGGKQYF; CDR3nt: TGCGCCAGCAGCCAAGAATATGGCGGGAAGCAGTACTTC
j_gene: TRBJ2-7; v_gene: TRBV11-3; abundance: few; d_gene: TRBD1; CDR3aa: CASSLLGTGDHEQYF; CDR3nt: TGTGCCAGCAGCTTGTTAGGGACAGGGGACCACGAGCAGTACTTC
j_gene: TRBJ2-1; v_gene: TRBV6-2/TRBV6-3; abundance: .; d_gene: TRBD2; CDR3aa: CASRRLAGDHNEQFF; CDR3nt: TGTGCCAGCAGAAGACTAGCGGGAGATCACAATGAGCAGTTCTTC
j_gene: TRBJ2-7; v_gene: TRBV20-1; abundance: many; d_gene: .; CDR3aa: CSARVTTSPSEQYF; CDR3nt: TGCAGTGCTAGAGTTACCACTAGCCCCTCCGAGCAGTACTTC
j_gene: TRBJ2-5; v_gene: TRBV20-1; abundance: .; d_gene: TRBD2; CDR3aa: CSARGEREDQETQYF; CDR3nt: TGCAGTGCTAGAGGCGAGCGGGAGGACCAAGAGACCCAGTACTTC
j_gene: TRBJ1-2; v_gene: TRBV4-3; abundance: many; d_gene: TRBD1; CDR3aa: CASSPLGGGGYTF; CDR3nt: TGCGCCAGCAGCCCCCTGGGAGGGGGCGGCTACACCTTC
j_gene: TRBJ1-1; v_gene: TRBV10-3; abundance: .; d_gene: TRBD1; CDR3aa: CAIRSGGGGAGSRNTEAFF; CDR3nt: TGTGCCATCAGGTCGGGCGGAGGGGGCGCAGGGTCTAGGAACACTGAAGCTTTCTTT
j_gene: TRBJ2-3; v_gene: TRBV7-8; abundance: .; d_gene: TRBD2; CDR3aa: CASSLDISSGISSTDTQYF; CDR3nt: TGTGCCAGCAGCTTAGATATTTCTAGCGGGATTTCTAGCACAGATACGCAGTATTTT
j_gene: TRBJ2-1; v_gene: TRBV3-1; abundance: few; d_gene: .; CDR3aa: CASSQYGDNEQFF; CDR3nt: TGTGCCAGCAGCCAATACGGGGATAATGAGCAGTTCTTC
j_gene: TRBJ1-1; v_gene: TRBV12-3/TRBV12-4; abundance: few; d_gene: .; CDR3aa: CASSLYPRSEAFF; CDR3nt: TGTGCCAGCAGTTTGTATCCCCGAAGTGAAGCTTTCTTT
j_gene: TRBJ2-2; v_gene: TRBV29-1; abundance: .; d_gene: .; CDR3aa: CSVEVRGRGGTGELFF; CDR3nt: TGCAGCGTTGAAGTTCGAGGCAGGGGCGGCACCGGGGAGCTGTTTTTT
j_gene: TRBJ2-1; v_gene: TRBV7-8; abundance: many; d_gene: TRBD2; CDR3aa: CASTLRTSGDNEQFF; CDR3nt: TGTGCCAGCACCCTAAGGACTAGCGGTGACAATGAGCAGTTCTTC
j_gene: TRBJ2-2; v_gene: TRBV20-1; abundance: few; d_gene: TRBD1; CDR3aa: CSARDRGFTGELFF; CDR3nt: TGCAGTGCGAGGGACAGGGGCTTCACCGGGGAGCTGTTTTTT
j_gene: TRBJ2-1; v_gene: TRBV5-6; abundance: .; d_gene: .; CDR3aa: CASSLFLTDYNEQFF; CDR3nt: TGTGCCAGCAGCTTGTTCCTCACTGATTACAATGAGCAGTTCTTC
j_gene: TRBJ2-2; v_gene: TRBV6-1; abundance: few; d_gene: .; CDR3aa: CASSPRRGGNTGELFF; CDR3nt: TGTGCCAGCAGTCCCCGTCGGGGCGGGAACACCGGGGAGCTGTTTTTT
j_gene: TRBJ2-7; v_gene: TRBV20-1; abundance: few; d_gene: .; CDR3aa: CSARDIGDEQYF; CDR3nt: TGCAGTGCTAGAGATATAGGTGACGAGCAGTACTTC
j_gene: TRBJ2-7; v_gene: TRBV20-1; abundance: .; d_gene: .; CDR3aa: CSALPGPEAYEQYF; CDR3nt: TGCAGTGCTCTCCCGGGACCGGAGGCCTACGAGCAGTACTTC
j_gene: TRBJ1-1; v_gene: TRBV12-3/TRBV12-4; abundance: many; d_gene: .; CDR3aa: CASRQGVLDTEAFF; CDR3nt: TGTGCCAGCCGCCAGGGAGTGTTGGACACTGAAGCTTTCTTT
j_gene: TRBJ2-3; v_gene: TRBV20-1; abundance: few; d_gene: .; CDR3aa: CSAQGGQGGSTDTQYF; CDR3nt: TGCAGTGCTCAAGGCGGGCAGGGGGGCAGCACAGATACGCAGTATTTT
j_gene: TRBJ2-5; v_gene: TRBV3-1; abundance: .; d_gene: .; CDR3aa: CASSQSKTQYF; CDR3nt: TGTGCCAGCAGCCAATCTAAGACCCAGTACTTC
j_gene: TRBJ2-1; v_gene: TRBV7-7; abundance: many; d_gene: .; CDR3aa: CASSALGLNEQFF; CDR3nt: TGTGCCAGCAGCGCGCTCGGACTAAATGAGCAGTTCTTC
j_gene: TRBJ2-3; v_gene: TRBV5-5; abundance: many; d_gene: .; CDR3aa: CASLRGSTDTQYF; CDR3nt: TGTGCCAGCCTACGGGGCTCCACAGATACGCAGTATTTT
j_gene: TRBJ2-3; v_gene: TRBV4-1; abundance: few; d_gene: .; CDR3aa: CASSRRGSLGDTQYF; CDR3nt: TGCGCCAGCAGCCGCCGGGGCTCCCTCGGAGATACGCAGTATTTT
j_gene: TRBJ1-5; v_gene: TRBV7-2; abundance: few; d_gene: .; CDR3aa: CASSFTGAGQPQHF; CDR3nt: TGTGCCAGCAGCTTTACGGGGGCAGGTCAGCCCCAGCATTTT
j_gene: TRBJ1-1; v_gene: TRBV6-1; abundance: few; d_gene: .; CDR3aa: CASRSSGGAEAFF; CDR3nt: TGTGCCAGCAGGAGTTCAGGTGGGGCTGAAGCTTTCTTT
j_gene: TRBJ1-1; v_gene: TRBV4-2; abundance: .; d_gene: TRBD1; CDR3aa: CASSQVGQGATEAFF; CDR3nt: TGTGCCAGCAGCCAAGTAGGACAGGGGGCTACTGAAGCTTTCTTT
j_gene: TRBJ1-4; v_gene: TRBV19; abundance: .; d_gene: .; CDR3aa: CASSISPFRRELFF; CDR3nt: TGTGCCAGTAGTATTTCTCCTTTTCGGAGGGAACTGTTTTTT
j_gene: TRBJ2-3; v_gene: TRBV6-1; abundance: few; d_gene: .; CDR3aa: CASTPPPGLGTDTQYF; CDR3nt: TGTGCCAGCACCCCCCCCCCAGGGCTGGGCACAGATACGCAGTATTTT
j_gene: TRBJ2-5; v_gene: TRBV20-1; abundance: few; d_gene: TRBD2; CDR3aa: CSARGLAGGPGETQYF; CDR3nt: TGCAGTGCTAGAGGCCTAGCGGGAGGGCCCGGGGAGACCCAGTACTTC
j_gene: TRBJ2-7; v_gene: TRBV7-9; abundance: .; d_gene: TRBD1; CDR3aa: CASSSQDRIGEQYF; CDR3nt: TGTGCCAGCAGCTCCCAGGACAGGATTGGAGAGCAGTACTTC
j_gene: TRBJ2-7; v_gene: TRBV10-3; abundance: .; d_gene: TRBD2; CDR3aa: CATSTSGSSYEQYF; CDR3nt: TGTGCCACCTCCACTAGCGGGAGTTCCTACGAGCAGTACTTC
j_gene: TRBJ1-6; v_gene: TRBV7-9; abundance: .; d_gene: .; CDR3aa: CASSLHNQNSPLHF; CDR3nt: TGTGCCAGCAGCTTACACAACCAGAATTCACCCCTCCACTTT
j_gene: TRBJ2-7; v_gene: TRBV9; abundance: few; d_gene: .; CDR3aa: CASSVAIGTYEQYF; CDR3nt: TGTGCCAGCAGCGTAGCTATCGGGACCTACGAGCAGTACTTC
j_gene: TRBJ1-2; v_gene: TRBV7-2; abundance: .; d_gene: .; CDR3aa: CASSLDSANYGYTF; CDR3nt: TGTGCCAGCAGCTTGGATTCGGCTAACTATGGCTACACCTTC
j_gene: TRBJ1-2; v_gene: TRBV9; abundance: few; d_gene: TRBD1; CDR3aa: CASSALGRGLSPNYGYTF; CDR3nt: TGTGCCAGCAGCGCCCTTGGCAGGGGGCTTTCTCCTAACTATGGCTACACCTTC
j_gene: TRBJ2-7; v_gene: TRBV10-3; abundance: few; d_gene: TRBD2; CDR3aa: CAISGGGSGKNYEQYF; CDR3nt: TGTGCCATCAGTGGGGGGGGGAGCGGGAAAAACTACGAGCAGTACTTC
j_gene: TRBJ2-7; v_gene: TRBV10-3; abundance: .; d_gene: .; CDR3aa: CAIGGDYEQYF; CDR3nt: TGTGCCATCGGCGGGGATTACGAGCAGTACTTC
j_gene: TRBJ2-1; v_gene: TRBV9; abundance: few; d_gene: TRBD2; CDR3aa: CASSPTSGADEQFF; CDR3nt: TGTGCCAGCAGCCCGACAAGCGGGGCGGATGAGCAGTTCTTC
j_gene: TRBJ1-1; v_gene: TRBV6-1; abundance: .; d_gene: TRBD1; CDR3aa: CASSERTGRAEAFF; CDR3nt: TGTGCCAGCAGTGAAAGGACAGGGAGGGCTGAAGCTTTCTTT